The 21 T cell receptor beta chains below come from one sample, sequenced in a study of CD4+ T cells in melanoma. Profiling relied on immunoSEQ multiplex PCR, and the TCRdb table lists in-frame clones only, not all of them. The sample records over 130,000 clones, 80% to 95% being singletons. These receptors originate from a human donor with melanoma.

The chain has TRBV7-3 and TRBJ2-3, with D unclear. Trimming removed 1 base from V and 2 bases from J, with 4 bases in between. The CDR3 spans 13 residues. Germline V CDR1 and CDR2: SGHTA, FQGTGA. CDR3 bases: TGTGCCAGCAGCTTAATCGACACAGATACGCAGTATTTT. It is translated as CASSLIDTDTQYF.

The count of this clone is one. The rearrangement links TRBV5-1 to TRBJ2-7; TRBD1 might be the D (6 bases). There are 14 residues in the CDR3. Per the germline V gene, CDR1 is SGHRS and CDR2 is YFSETQ. V gave up 4 bases and J gave up 4 bases, with 15 bases separating them. CDR3 DNA sequence: TGCGCCAGCAGCGAAAACAGGGCGGGTTACGAGCAGTACTTC. Protein: CASSENRAGYEQYF. Complete variable domain (other parts from reference TRBV5-1 and TRBJ2-7): KAGVTQTPRYLIKTRGQQVTLSCSPISGHRSVSWYQQTPGQGLQFLFEYFSETQRNKGNFPGRFSGRQFSNSRSEMNVSTLELGDSALYLCASSENRAGYEQYFGPGTRLTVT.

The rearrangement joins TRBV29-1 to TRBJ2-5; D gene unclear. Germline CDR1 and CDR2: SQVTM and ANQGSEA. The CDR3 contains 12 residues. Deletions cut 5 bases from V and 0 bases from J, with 7 bases between. The CDR3 coding sequence is TGCAGCGTTTTAAGGGACCAAGAGACCCAGTACTTC. This codes for CSVLRDQETQYF.

This clone has only one observation. The chain employs TRBV10-3 and TRBJ1-1; maybe TRBD1 (5 bases). In germline, CDR1 is ENHRY, CDR2 SYGVKD. V dropped 2 bases and J dropped 5 bases, with 9 bases sitting between them. The CDR3 covers 13 residues. CDR3 nucleotides: TGTGCCATCAGTGAGAGACAGTTGACTGAAGCTTTCTTT. Translation gives CAISERQLTEAFF.

The chain carries TRBV10-2 and TRBJ1-5; D remains unclear. In germline, CDR1 is WSHSY, CDR2 SAAADI. With 4 bases removed from V and 0 bases from J, the gap between germline ends came to 7 bases. The CDR3 consists of 14 residues. The CDR3 coding sequence is TGCGCCAGCAGTGTAAGCAATAGCAATCAGCCCCAGCATTTT. The encoded protein is CASSVSNSNQPQHF.

This chain links TRBV6-1 with TRBJ2-2, with TRBD1 matching over 7 bases. Trimming at V came to 5 bases and at J to 1 base, leaving 4 bases not matched to a gene. The germline V gene encodes CDR1 MNHNS and CDR2 SASEGT. The CDR3 is 15 residues long. The CDR3 DNA is TGTGCCAGCAGTCAGAGACAGGGGAACACCGGGGAGCTGTTTTTT. The encoded protein is CASSQRQGNTGELFF.

The V gene is TRBV5-1, the J gene TRBJ2-2, with 9 bases fitting TRBD1. Per the germline V gene, CDR1 is SGHRS and CDR2 is YFSETQ. The CDR3 totals 15 residues. Losses at the gene ends were 4 bases for V and 3 bases for J; bases not matched to a gene: 4. CDR3 sequence (DNA): TGCGCCAGCAGCCCATGGACAGGGGACACCGGGGAGCTGTTTTTT. Translation: CASSPWTGDTGELFF.

The CDR3 reads CASSDHLGRFGYTF. Written as DNA, the CDR3 is TGTGCCAGCAGCGATCATTTGGGCCGGTTTGGCTACACCTTC. V usage is TRBV7-9 and J usage is TRBJ1-2; D is ambiguous. Trimming removed 5 bases from V and 7 bases from J, with 17 bases in between. The CDR3 runs 14 residues. Germline lookup yields CDR1 SEHNR and CDR2 FQNEAQ (reference sequence). The entire variable domain, with the rest obtained from reference TRBV7-9 and TRBJ1-2, is as follows: DTGVSQNPRHKITKRGQNVTFRCDPISEHNRLYWYRQTLGQGPEFLTYFQNEAQLEKSRLLSDRFSAERPKGSFSTLEIQRTEQGDSAMYLCASSDHLGRFGYTFGSGTRLTVV.

The chain recombines TRBV19 with TRBJ1-5, with D perhaps TRBD1 (5 bases). V lost 3 bases and J 6 bases, leaving 12 bases between the germline ends. The CDR3 is 14 amino acids. CDR1 is LNHDA and CDR2 is SQIVND in the germline V gene (reference sequence). This chain's CDR3 is CASSMVRGGQPQHF. In nucleotides, the CDR3 is TGTGCCAGTAGTATGGTTCGGGGGGGTCAGCCCCAGCATTTT.

The rearrangement uses TRBV5-1 and TRBJ2-1; 8 positions match TRBD1. V lost 4 bases and J lost 7; bases outside the gene matches: 7. CDR1 is SGHRS, CDR2 YFSETQ, per germline. This CDR3 has 14 residues. The CDR3 bases are TGCGCCAGCAGCGACCAGGGGGCTTGGAATGAGCAGTTCTTC. Protein sequence: CASSDQGAWNEQFF.

This chain joins TRBV5-1 and TRBJ2-1, with D possibly TRBD2 on 6 matching bases. This CDR3 has 14 amino acids. The germline V gene encodes CDR1 SGHRS and CDR2 YFSETQ. Deletions cut 7 bases from V and 5 bases from J, with 16 bases between. The CDR3: CASRAGPADNEQFF. For the CDR3, the DNA is TGCGCCAGCCGAGCGGGTCCGGCAGACAATGAGCAGTTCTTC.

The chain is built from TRBV5-4 and TRBJ1-3; maybe TRBD1 (6 bases). The CDR3 runs 16 residues. The germline V gene has CDR1 SGHNT and CDR2 YYREEE (reference sequence). The V end was cut by 7 bases, the J end by 4 bases, with 21 bases between. The CDR3 nucleotides read TGTGCCAGCGGAAATCCGACAGGTATCGGCGGAAACACCATATATTTT. It translates to CASGNPTGIGGNTIYF.

The chain employs TRBV6-1 and TRBJ1-1, with D perhaps matching TRBD1 (5 bases). This CDR3 contains 14 residues. Germline V gene data show CDR1 as MNHNS and CDR2 as SASEGT. Trimming stripped 2 bases from V and 1 base from J, with 8 bases between. CDR3 residues: CASSEWGSNTEAFF. The CDR3 nucleotides are TGTGCCAGCAGTGAATGGGGGTCGAACACTGAAGCTTTCTTT.

The chain uses TRBV10-3 and TRBJ2-1; D unclear. Germline CDR1 and CDR2: ENHRY and SYGVKD. This CDR3 has 12 residues. The germline V and J ends were trimmed by 4 bases and 6 bases, with 7 bases remaining between them. The CDR3 sequence is CAISVTGNEQFF. Here the CDR3 DNA reads TGTGCCATCAGTGTGACCGGCAATGAGCAGTTCTTC.

The chain couples TRBV7-9 to TRBJ1-2; D gene ambiguous. Germline V gives CDR1 SEHNR, CDR2 FQNEAQ (reference sequence). CDR3 length: 11 amino acids. V lost 5 bases and J lost 12, with 13 bases in between. CDR3 nucleotides: TGTGCCAGCAGCCTTGGACCCTTTAACACCTTC. Translation: CASSLGPFNTF.

V and J are TRBV5-8 and TRBJ2-1, with 10 bases fitting TRBD2. The CDR3 length is 14 residues. The V segment lost 4 bases and the J segment 4 bases; nucleotides outside the gene matches: 2. Germline CDR1 is SGHTS and CDR2 is YDEGEE. Written as DNA, the CDR3 is TGTGCCAGCAGCCTGGGACTAGCGTACAATGAGCAGTTCTTC. This encodes CASSLGLAYNEQFF.

Here the CDR3 DNA reads TGTGCCAGCAGCTTCGGACGTTACGAGCAGTACTTC. As protein: CASSFGRYEQYF. The rearrangement joins TRBV7-2 to TRBJ2-7; D call uncertain. The CDR3 length is 12 residues. CDR1 is SGHTA and CDR2 is FQGNSA in the germline V gene. Trimming removed 3 bases at V and 4 bases at J, with 7 bases between. Full variable domain (rest looked up from reference TRBV7-2 and TRBJ2-7): GAGVSQSPSNKVTEKGKDVELRCDPISGHTALYWYRQSLGQGLEFLIYFQGNSAPDKSGLPSDRFSAERTGGSVSTLTIQRTQQEDSAVYLCASSFGRYEQYFGPGTRLTVT.

This chain links TRBV19 with TRBJ1-5; 7 bases line up with TRBD1. The CDR3 is 17 residues long. J lost 1 base, V lost 7 bases, and 13 bases had no gene match. Germline loops: CDR1 LNHDA, CDR2 SQIVND (reference sequence). CDR3 DNA: TGTGCCAGTAATACGGGGGGGAGGGGGCTAAGCAATCAGCCCCAGCATTTT. Translating gives CASNTGGRGLSNQPQHF.

The chain uses TRBV25-1 and TRBJ2-5; no reliable D call. V was shortened by 4 bases and J by 4 bases, with 16 bases between the two germline ends. Germline CDR1 reads MGHDK; CDR2 reads SYGVNS. The CDR3 totals 15 residues. The CDR3 is CASSVSDGPGETQYF. DNA for the CDR3: TGTGCCAGCAGTGTCTCAGACGGGCCAGGAGAGACCCAGTACTTC.

The DNA of the CDR3 is TGTGCCAGTAGTACGGGACAGGGACTACATTCACCCCTCCACTTT. Translating it yields CASSTGQGLHSPLHF. This rearrangement joins TRBV19 to TRBJ1-6, with 9 bases that match TRBD1. J gave up 8 bases and V 4 bases, and 6 bases lay outside the gene matches. This CDR3 is 15 amino acids long. Germline V gives CDR1 LNHDA, CDR2 SQIVND (reference sequence). Full variable domain (outside the CDR3, taken from reference TRBV19 and TRBJ1-6): DGGITQSPKYLFRKEGQNVTLSCEQNLNHDAMYWYRQDPGQGLRLIYYSQIVNDFQKGDIAEGYSVSREKKESFPLTVTSAQKNPTAFYLCASSTGQGLHSPLHFGNGTRLTVT.

The V call is TRBV19, the J call TRBJ1-3; D gene ambiguous. The germline V gene has CDR1 LNHDA and CDR2 SQIVND (reference sequence). V gave up 3 bases and J gave up 4 bases, with 4 bases separating them. CDR3 size: 12 residues. The chain's CDR3 is CASSISGNTIYF. The CDR3 bases are TGTGCCAGTAGTATTTCCGGAAACACCATATATTTT.